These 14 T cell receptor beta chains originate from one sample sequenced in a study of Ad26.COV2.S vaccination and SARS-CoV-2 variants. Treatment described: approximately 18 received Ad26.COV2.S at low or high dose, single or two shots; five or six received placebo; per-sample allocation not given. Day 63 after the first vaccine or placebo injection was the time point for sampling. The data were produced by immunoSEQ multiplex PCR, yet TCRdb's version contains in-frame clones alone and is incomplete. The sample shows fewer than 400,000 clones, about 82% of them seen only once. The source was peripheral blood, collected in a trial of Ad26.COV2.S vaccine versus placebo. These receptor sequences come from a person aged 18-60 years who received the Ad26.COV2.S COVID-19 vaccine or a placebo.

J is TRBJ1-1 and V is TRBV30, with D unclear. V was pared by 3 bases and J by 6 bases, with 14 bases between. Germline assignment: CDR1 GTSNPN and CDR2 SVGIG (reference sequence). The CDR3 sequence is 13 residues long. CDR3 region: CAWSAYGPAEAFF. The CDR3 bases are TGTGCCTGGAGCGCCTACGGGCCCGCTGAAGCTTTCTTT.

As DNA, the CDR3 is TGCAGCGTTGTCCAGACAGGGTTCTACGAGCAGTACTTC. It yields the protein CSVVQTGFYEQYF. This chain uses TRBV29-1 with TRBJ2-7, with 7 bases fitting TRBD1. V was pared by 4 bases and J by 3 bases, with 6 bases of the junction left unmatched. The CDR3 spans 13 residues. Germline values: CDR1 SQVTM, CDR2 ANQGSEA.

The CDR3 here is CASSFETGGGEQFF. The CDR3 region has the DNA TGCGCCAGCAGCTTCGAGACAGGGGGCGGTGAGCAGTTCTTC. The chain recombines TRBV5-1 with TRBJ2-1, with 10 bases aligning to TRBD1. J lost 9 bases, V lost 2 bases, and 5 bases had no gene match. Germline V gene data show CDR1 as SGHRS and CDR2 as YFSETQ. This CDR3 has 14 amino acids.

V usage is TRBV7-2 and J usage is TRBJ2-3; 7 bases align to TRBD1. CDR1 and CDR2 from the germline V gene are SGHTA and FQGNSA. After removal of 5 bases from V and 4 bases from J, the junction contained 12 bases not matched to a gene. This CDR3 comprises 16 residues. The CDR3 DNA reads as TGTGCCAGCAGCCGGGGAGTAGGGGGCTCGGCAGATACGCAGTATTTT. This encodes CASSRGVGGSADTQYF.

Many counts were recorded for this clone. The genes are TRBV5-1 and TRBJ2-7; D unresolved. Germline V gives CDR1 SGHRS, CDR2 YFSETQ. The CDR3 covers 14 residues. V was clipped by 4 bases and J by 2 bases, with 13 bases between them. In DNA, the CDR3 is TGCGCCAGCAGCCTACACGACCAGACCTACGAGCAGTACTTC. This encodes CASSLHDQTYEQYF.

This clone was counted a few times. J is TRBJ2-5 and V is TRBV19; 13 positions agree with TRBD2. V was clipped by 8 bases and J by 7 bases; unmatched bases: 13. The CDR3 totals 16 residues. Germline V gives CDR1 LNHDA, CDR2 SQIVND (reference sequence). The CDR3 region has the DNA TGTGCCAGTTCTCCCCGGACTAGCGGGGGACTCGGGACCCAGTACTTC. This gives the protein CASSPRTSGGLGTQYF.

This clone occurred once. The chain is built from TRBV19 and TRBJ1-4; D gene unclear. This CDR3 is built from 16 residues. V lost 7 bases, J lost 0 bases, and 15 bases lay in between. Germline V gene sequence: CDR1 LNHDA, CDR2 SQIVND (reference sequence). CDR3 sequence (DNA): TGTGCCAGTAACGGACCAGGCACTGCAACTAATGAAAAACTGTTTTTT. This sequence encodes CASNGPGTATNEKLFF.

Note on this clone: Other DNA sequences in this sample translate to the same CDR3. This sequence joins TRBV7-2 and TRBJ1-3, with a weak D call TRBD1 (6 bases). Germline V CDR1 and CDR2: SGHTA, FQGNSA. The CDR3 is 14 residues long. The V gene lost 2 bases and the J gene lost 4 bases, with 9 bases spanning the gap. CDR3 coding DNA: TGTGCCAGCAGCTTAAACAGGGCAGGAAACACCATATATTTT. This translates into CASSLNRAGNTIYF.

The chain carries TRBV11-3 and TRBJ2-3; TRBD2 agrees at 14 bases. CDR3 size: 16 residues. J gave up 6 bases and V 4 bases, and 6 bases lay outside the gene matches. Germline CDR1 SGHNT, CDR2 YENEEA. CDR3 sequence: CASSSRLAGGPDTQYF. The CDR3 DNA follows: TGTGCCAGCAGCTCCAGACTAGCGGGGGGGCCGGATACGCAGTATTTT.

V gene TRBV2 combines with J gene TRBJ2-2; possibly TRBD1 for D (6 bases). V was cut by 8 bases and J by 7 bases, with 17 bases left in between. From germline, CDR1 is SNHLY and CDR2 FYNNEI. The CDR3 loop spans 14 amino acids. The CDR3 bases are TGTGCCAGCCACAGGGAAGACGTTGGCGGGGAGCTGTTTTTT. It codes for CASHREDVGGELFF.

CDR3 residues: CASSLDLGTGKGNEQYF. The CDR3 nucleotides are TGCGCCAGCAGCTTGGACCTTGGGACAGGGAAGGGTAACGAGCAGTACTTC. The gene calls are TRBV5-1 and TRBJ2-7, with 9 bases matching TRBD1. The CDR3 consists of 17 residues. J gave up 5 bases and V 0 bases, and 12 bases lay outside the gene matches. CDR1 and CDR2 (germline): SGHRS, YFSETQ.

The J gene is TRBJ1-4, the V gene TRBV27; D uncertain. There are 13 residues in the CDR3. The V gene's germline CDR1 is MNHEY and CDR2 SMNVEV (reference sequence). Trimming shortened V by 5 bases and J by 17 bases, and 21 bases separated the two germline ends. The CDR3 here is CASSQYPGSQVFF. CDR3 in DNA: TGTGCCAGCAGTCAGTACCCTGGGTCCCAGGTTTTTTTT.

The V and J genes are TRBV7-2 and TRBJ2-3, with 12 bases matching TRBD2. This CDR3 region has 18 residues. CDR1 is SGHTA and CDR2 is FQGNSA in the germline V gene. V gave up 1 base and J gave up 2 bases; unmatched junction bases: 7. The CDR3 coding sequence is TGTGCCAGCAGCTTAGGGCGCCGACTAGCGGGGGACACAGATACGCAGTATTTT. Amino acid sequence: CASSLGRRLAGDTDTQYF.

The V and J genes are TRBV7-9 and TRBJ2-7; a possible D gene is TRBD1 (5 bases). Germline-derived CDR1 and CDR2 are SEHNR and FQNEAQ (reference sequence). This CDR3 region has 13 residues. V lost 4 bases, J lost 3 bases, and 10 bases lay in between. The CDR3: CASSSTEDYEQYF. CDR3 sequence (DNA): TGTGCCAGCAGCTCGACAGAAGACTACGAGCAGTACTTC.